Below, one T cell receptor beta chain is given with its context. The sample comes from a study of cytomegalovirus exposure and HLA in healthy donors. CDR1 and CDR2 from the germline V gene are SGHAT and FQNNGV. V shed 5 bases and J shed 4 bases, with 14 bases lying between them. The CDR3 consists of 14 residues. A multiplex PCR was run with 60 Vbeta primers and 13 Jbeta primers. The repertoire was sequenced with immunoSEQ multiplex PCR; TCRdb's copy has only in-frame clones and lacks some. The sample includes about 82,000 clones, 60% to 80% of them seen just once. V and J are TRBV11-2 and TRBJ1-2, with D perhaps TRBD1 (5 bases). Input material: PBMCs. The clonotype comes from a woman aged 45 to 65 in good health and CMV-seropositive. CDR3 loop: CASSPRGVSYGYTF. DNA for the CDR3: TGTGCCAGCAGCCCCCGGGGGGTAAGCTATGGCTACACCTTC.